The clone carrying this T cell receptor (beta chain) was counted at least ten times. Its matching antigen is unknown. Quantitative 5'-RACE was performed with molecular barcodes, and it yielded the TCR beta libraries. TCRdb ran MiXCR on the 5' RACE reads and lists one entry per CDR3 protein. The sample carries 200,000 to 300,000 distinct CDR3 sequences, about 10% recorded once. These data are taken from a study of CD8 T cells in ankylosing spondylitis. Study-wide results and caveats: There were earlier reports of some motif variants in reactive arthritis synovial fluid and blood. As for the disease-linked clones, they showed a CD8+ phenotype and occurred at relatively low frequencies in peripheral blood. It was reported that disease-linked clones were significantly enriched in matched ankylosing spondylitis synovial fluid.

V trimming: 0 bases; J trimming: 0 bases; junction bases outside the gene matches: 5. Germline V lookup: CDR1 DFQATT, CDR2 SNEGSKA (reference sequence). The CDR3 extends over 16 amino acids. Sequencing was done on a sample of blood, either unsorted or a sorted T cell fraction (not recorded which). The TCR comes from a male donor with ankylosing spondylitis or in good health (not recorded which). The chain carries TRBV20-1 and TRBJ2-7; 10 bases fit TRBD2. The CDR3, as DNA: TGCAGTGCTAGAGATGCGGGACTAGCGAGCTCCTACGAGCAGTACTTC. It specifies CSARDAGLASSYEQYF.